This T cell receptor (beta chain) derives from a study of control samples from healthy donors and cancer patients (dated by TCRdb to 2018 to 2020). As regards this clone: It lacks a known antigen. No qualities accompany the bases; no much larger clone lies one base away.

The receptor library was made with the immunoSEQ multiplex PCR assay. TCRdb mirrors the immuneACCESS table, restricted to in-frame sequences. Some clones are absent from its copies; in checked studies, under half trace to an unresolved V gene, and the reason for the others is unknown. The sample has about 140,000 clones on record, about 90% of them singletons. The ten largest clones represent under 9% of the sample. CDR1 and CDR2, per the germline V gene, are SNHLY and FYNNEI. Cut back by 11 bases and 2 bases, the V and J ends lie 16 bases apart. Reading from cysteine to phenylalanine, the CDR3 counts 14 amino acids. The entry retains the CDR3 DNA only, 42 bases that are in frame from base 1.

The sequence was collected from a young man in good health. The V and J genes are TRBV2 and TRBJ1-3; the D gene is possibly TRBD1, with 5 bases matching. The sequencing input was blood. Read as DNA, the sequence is TGTGCCGGGGACCAGGGTCCAACTGGAAACACCATATATTTT. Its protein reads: CAGDQGPTGNTIYF.